A single sample gave rise to the 25 T cell receptor beta chains below, sequenced in a study of T cells in Graves' hyperthyroidism and ophthalmopathy. There were TCR beta CDR3 regions amplified from RNA transcripts. The primer set for the first-round RT-PCR of the TCR CDR3 was HTBI. TCRdb re-called the multiplex PCR reads through MiXCR, storing one row per CDR3 protein. The sample includes under 300,000 distinct CDR3 sequences, about 20% seen only once; the top ten take roughly 60%. Sequencing was carried out using blood. Source of these receptors: a man aged 30 to 39 with Graves' ophthalmopathy.

This clonotype was counted ten times or more. V and J are TRBV12-3 or TRBV12-4 and TRBJ2-5, with D perhaps matching TRBD1 (7 bases). Trimming removed 3 bases from V and 2 bases from J, with 16 bases in between. The CDR3 consists of 16 residues. The chain's CDR3 is CASSFRGTVRQETQYF. CDR3 coding DNA: TGTGCCAGCAGTTTCCGCGGGACAGTGCGTCAAGAGACCCAGTACTTC.

The chain combines TRBV5-1 with TRBJ1-2; 9 nucleotides match TRBD1. The junction had 5 bases not matched to a gene; V was cut back by 0 bases and J by 5 bases. CDR3 length: 15 residues. Germline CDR1 and CDR2: SGHRS and YFSETQ. The CDR3 bases are TGCGCCAGCAGCTTGGATCCGGACAGGGGTTATGGCTACACCTTC. Translation: CASSLDPDRGYGYTF.

This clonotype has a handful of counts. The J gene is TRBJ2-1, the V gene TRBV6-1; D uncertain. Trimming pared 6 bases from V and 0 bases from J, leaving 9 bases between. The CDR3 is made up of 14 amino acids. Germline V gene data show CDR1 as MNHNS and CDR2 as SASEGT. The CDR3 sequence: CASSPTVSYNEQFF. CDR3 nucleotide sequence: TGTGCCAGCAGCCCGACGGTCTCCTACAATGAGCAGTTCTTC.

This clonotype was counted a few times. The chain carries TRBV5-6 and TRBJ1-3, with D hard to call. Looked up from germline, CDR1 is SGHDT and CDR2 is YYEEEE. The CDR3 is made up of 15 amino acids. Trimming took 0 bases from V and 1 from J, leaving 8 bases between them. CDR3 sequence reads: CASSLAPVSGNTIYF. In nucleotides, the CDR3 is TGTGCCAGCAGCTTGGCACCGGTTTCTGGAAACACCATATATTTT. The variable domain in full, with the rest retrieved from reference TRBV5-6 and TRBJ1-3, is DAGVTQSPTHLIKTRGQQVTLRCSPKSGHDTVSWYQQALGQGPQFIFQYYEEEERQRGNFPDRFSGHQFPNYSSELNVNALLLGDSALYLCASSLAPVSGNTIYFGEGSWLTVV.

This clonotype came up many times. The genes are TRBV6-5 and TRBJ1-1; perhaps TRBD1 as D (5 bases). CDR1 is MNHEY, CDR2 SVGAGI, per germline. V lost 5 bases, J lost 0 bases, and 10 bases lay in between. The CDR3 is 14 residues long. CDR3 DNA: TGTGCCAGCAGTACCACAGGAATGAACACTGAAGCTTTCTTT. It is translated as CASSTTGMNTEAFF.

Notes on this clonotype: The CDR3 end shows no conserved phenylalanine or tryptophan, and so a read error is likely. This chain joins TRBV6-5 and TRBJ1-1; D is possibly TRBD1 (5 bases). CDR1 and CDR2 (germline): MNHEY, SVGAGI. This CDR3 spans 16 amino acids. V shed 2 bases and J shed 0 bases, with 13 bases lying between them. In DNA form, the CDR3 reads TGTGCCAGCAGTTACATGCGACAGTTCATGAACACTGAAGCTTTCTGT. Its translation: CASSYMRQFMNTEAFC.

The gene calls are TRBV12-3 or TRBV12-4 and TRBJ1-5; no clear D. The CDR3 contains 16 residues. Trimming cost V 7 bases and J 0 bases, with 16 bases left between them. The CDR3 DNA follows: TGTGCCAGCACCATTGACCCAAAGTATAGCAATCAGCCCCAGCATTTT. This codes for CASTIDPKYSNQPQHF.

This clonotype occurred many times. The J gene is TRBJ1-2, the V gene TRBV29-1, with 11 positions matching TRBD1. V shed 7 bases, J shed 7 bases, and the junction held 14 bases outside the gene matches. This CDR3 is built from 15 residues. The V gene's germline CDR1 is SQVTM and CDR2 ANQGSEA. The DNA of the CDR3 is TGCAGCGCTTATCGCCAGGGACAGGGGGGTCTTGGCTACACCTTC. Translated: CSAYRQGQGGLGYTF.

The gene calls are TRBV6-2 or TRBV6-3 and TRBJ2-1; TRBD2 matches at 15 bases. In germline, CDR1 is MNHEY, CDR2 SVGEGT. The CDR3 sequence is 16 residues long. The V segment lost 7 bases and the J segment 1 base; nucleotides outside the gene matches: 2. This CDR3 reads CASKGTSGRSYNEQFF. The CDR3 DNA reads as TGTGCCAGCAAGGGGACTAGCGGGAGGTCCTACAATGAGCAGTTCTTC.

There are many counts of this clonotype. The chain carries TRBV5-1 and TRBJ2-7; 10 bases are shared with TRBD2. Trimming took 0 bases from V and 4 from J; bases not matched to a gene: 4. CDR3 length equals 15 residues. In germline, CDR1 is SGHRS, CDR2 YFSETQ. The CDR3 DNA reads TGCGCCAGCAGCTTGGTGGTGACTAGCGGGTACGAGCAGTACTTC. This translates into CASSLVVTSGYEQYF.

The chain is built from TRBV7-9 and TRBJ1-1; no definite D call. The CDR3 runs to 13 residues. Germline V gene data show CDR1 as SEHNR and CDR2 as FQNEAQ (reference sequence). With 8 bases removed from V and 6 bases from J, the gap between germline ends came to 16 bases. The CDR3 DNA sequence: TGTGCCAGCGGGCTTTCCACAACCCCTGAAGCTTTCTTT. Translated, it gives CASGLSTTPEAFF.

This CDR3 reads CASSLGSGAADQPQHF. Here the CDR3 DNA reads TGTGCCAGCAGCTTAGGCTCTGGGGCAGCGGATCAGCCCCAGCATTTT. The chain recombines TRBV7-6 with TRBJ1-5, with a possible D match to TRBD1 (5 bases). Per the germline V gene, CDR1 is SGHVS and CDR2 is FNYEAQ. The CDR3 length is 16 residues. V lost 1 base and J lost 5, with 15 bases in between.

V usage is TRBV19 and J usage is TRBJ1-1; D is undetermined. The CDR3 contains 13 residues. Per the germline V gene, CDR1 is LNHDA and CDR2 is SQIVND (reference sequence). Trimming pared 8 bases from V and 5 bases from J, leaving 15 bases between. The CDR3 region has the DNA TGTGCCAGTCAGGCCCCGAAATGGACTGAAGCTTTCTTT. This gives the protein CASQAPKWTEAFF. Variable domain in full (rest from reference TRBV19 and TRBJ1-1): DGGITQSPKYLFRKEGQNVTLSCEQNLNHDAMYWYRQDPGQGLRLIYYSQIVNDFQKGDIAEGYSVSREKKESFPLTVTSAQKNPTAFYLCASQAPKWTEAFFGQGTRLTVV.

CDR3: CASGFDGGANNEQFF. In DNA form, the CDR3 reads TGTGCCAGCGGATTCGATGGCGGGGCTAACAATGAGCAGTTCTTC. J is TRBJ2-1 and V is TRBV9; maybe TRBD2 (6 bases). Trimming removed 7 bases at V and 5 bases at J, with 19 bases between. The germline gives CDR1 SGDLS, CDR2 YYNGEE. The CDR3 contains 15 residues.

At least ten counts were recorded for this clonotype. The genes are TRBV10-3 and TRBJ2-3; D may be TRBD2 (6 bases). The CDR3 is 17 amino acids. CDR1 and CDR2 from the germline V gene are ENHRY and SYGVKD. V was shortened by 8 bases and J by 1 base, with 22 bases between the two germline ends. CDR3 in amino acids: CAIAWEVAEGGTDTQYF. As DNA, the CDR3 is TGTGCCATCGCATGGGAGGTTGCGGAGGGCGGCACAGATACGCAGTATTTT.

This clonotype has more than one count but fewer than ten. The V and J genes are TRBV11-3 and TRBJ1-1, with TRBD1 matching 7 bases. With V trimmed by 4 bases and J by 8 bases, 7 bases remained unmatched. Looked up from germline, CDR1 is SGHNT and CDR2 is YENEEA. The CDR3 consists of 13 residues. The CDR3 here is CASSSSRGTEAFF. CDR3 nucleotide sequence: TGTGCCAGCAGCTCGAGCAGGGGGACCGAAGCTTTCTTT.

In this sample, this clonotype turned up a few times. The chain recombines TRBV12-5 with TRBJ2-1; D tentatively reads TRBD1 or TRBD2 (6 bases each). Germline lookup yields CDR1 LGHNT and CDR2 FRNRAP. The CDR3 totals 15 residues. V gave up 10 bases and J gave up 7 bases, with 23 bases separating them. The CDR3 DNA is TGTGCTACCAGTACCCTCAGGGGTGCGGGGAATGAGCAGTTCTTC. Its translation is CATSTLRGAGNEQFF.

This clonotype has just a few counts. The chain uses TRBV7-9 and TRBJ1-5, with D hard to call. The CDR3 runs to 15 residues. Deletions cut 1 base from V and 6 bases from J, with 13 bases between. CDR1 is SEHNR, CDR2 FQNEAQ, per germline (reference sequence). CDR3 in DNA: TGTGCCAGCAGCTTAGGTGGCGTAGGCTCTCAGCCCCAGCATTTT. Protein sequence: CASSLGGVGSQPQHF. The variable domain in full, completed from reference TRBV7-9 and TRBJ1-5, reads DTGVSQNPRHKITKRGQNVTFRCDPISEHNRLYWYRQTLGQGPEFLTYFQNEAQLEKSRLLSDRFSAERPKGSFSTLEIQRTEQGDSAMYLCASSLGGVGSQPQHFGDGTRLSIL.

This clonotype appeared a few times. This rearrangement joins TRBV28 to TRBJ1-5; D remains unclear. Germline CDR1 reads MDHEN; CDR2 reads SYDVKM. This CDR3 is 13 amino acids long. The V end was cut by 6 bases, the J end by 0 bases, with 6 bases between. The CDR3 sequence: CASSINSNQPQHF. CDR3 DNA: TGTGCCAGCAGCATTAATAGCAATCAGCCCCAGCATTTT.

This clonotype was detected ten times or more. This chain joins TRBV5-1 and TRBJ1-1; no reliable D call. CDR1 and CDR2 from the germline V gene are SGHRS and YFSETQ. The CDR3 has 13 amino acids. V lost 3 bases, J lost 1 base, and 7 bases lay in between. Here the CDR3 reads CASSSGPNTEAFF. The CDR3 DNA follows: TGCGCCAGCAGCTCCGGACCGAACACTGAAGCTTTCTTT. The variable domain in full, completed from reference TRBV5-1 and TRBJ1-1, reads KAGVTQTPRYLIKTRGQQVTLSCSPISGHRSVSWYQQTPGQGLQFLFEYFSETQRNKGNFPGRFSGRQFSNSRSEMNVSTLELGDSALYLCASSSGPNTEAFFGQGTRLTVV.

The sample holds a few counts of this clonotype. V usage is TRBV6-1 and J usage is TRBJ2-7; D might be TRBD1 or TRBD2, each matching 5 bases. V lost 1 base to trimming and J lost 1 base, with 11 bases between them. CDR3 size: 15 residues. Germline V gene lookup returns CDR1 MNHNS and CDR2 SASEGT. The CDR3 nucleotides are TGTGCCAGCAGTGAAGTCCGGGACGCATCCTACGAGCAGTACTTC. Its translation is CASSEVRDASYEQYF.

As regards this clonotype: A much larger clone lies a single base off, so this may be a read error. Written as DNA, the CDR3 is TGTGCCAGCGGCGGCCGGGACAGGGGGTCGTACGAGCAGTACTTC. Translation: CASGGRDRGSYEQYF. The genes are TRBV11-2 and TRBJ2-7, with 11 bases identical to TRBD1. Trimming at V came to 8 bases and at J to 4 bases, leaving 10 bases not matched to a gene. Germline V gene sequence: CDR1 SGHAT, CDR2 FQNNGV. The CDR3 totals 15 residues.

The chain recombines TRBV28 with TRBJ2-7, with D hard to call. CDR3 size: 14 residues. Trimming shortened V by 2 bases and J by 2 bases, and 10 bases separated the two germline ends. In germline, CDR1 is MDHEN, CDR2 SYDVKM. Written as DNA, the CDR3 is TGTGCCAGCAGTTTAATTGAACGAACCTACGAGCAGTACTTC. This sequence encodes CASSLIERTYEQYF.

The genes are TRBV9 and TRBJ1-2; 7 bases agree with TRBD1. The V gene's germline CDR1 is SGDLS and CDR2 YYNGEE. CDR3 length: 14 residues. Trimming cost V 10 bases and J 3 bases; bases outside gene matches: 12. CDR3 region: CASSPTGSYYGYTF. The CDR3, as DNA: TGTGCCTCCTCCCCGACAGGGAGTTACTATGGCTACACCTTC.

The rearrangement links TRBV19 to TRBJ1-1; D uncertain. CDR3 size: 13 residues. The V and J ends lost 7 bases and 3 bases respectively, with 12 bases between them. Germline V lookup: CDR1 LNHDA, CDR2 SQIVND (reference sequence). The CDR3 region is CASKDLVDTEAFF. The DNA for the CDR3 is TGTGCCAGTAAAGACTTGGTGGACACTGAAGCTTTCTTT.